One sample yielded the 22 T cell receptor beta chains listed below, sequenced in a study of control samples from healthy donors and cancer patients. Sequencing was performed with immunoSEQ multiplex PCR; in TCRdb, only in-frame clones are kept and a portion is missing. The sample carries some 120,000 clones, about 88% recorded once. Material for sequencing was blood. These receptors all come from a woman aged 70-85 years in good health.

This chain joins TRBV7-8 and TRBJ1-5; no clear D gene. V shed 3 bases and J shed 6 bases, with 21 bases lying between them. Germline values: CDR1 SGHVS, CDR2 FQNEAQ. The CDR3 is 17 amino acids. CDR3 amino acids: CASSLVFTKGTAQPQHF. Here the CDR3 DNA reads TGTGCCAGCAGCTTGGTCTTCACCAAGGGTACGGCTCAGCCCCAGCATTTT.

CDR3 sequence reads: CASSSGGDSYEQYF. The CDR3 DNA is TGCGCCAGCAGCTCAGGGGGGGACTCCTACGAGCAGTACTTC. V and J are TRBV5-1 and TRBJ2-7; D may correspond to TRBD1 or TRBD2 (7 bases each). The CDR3 is 14 amino acids. Per the germline V gene, CDR1 is SGHRS and CDR2 is YFSETQ. The germline V and J ends were trimmed by 3 bases and 0 bases, with 10 bases remaining between them.

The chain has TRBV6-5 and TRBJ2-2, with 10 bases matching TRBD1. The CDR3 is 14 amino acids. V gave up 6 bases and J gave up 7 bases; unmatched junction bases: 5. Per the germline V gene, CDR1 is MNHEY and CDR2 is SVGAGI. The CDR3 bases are TGTGCCAGCAGGGGGACAGGGGAATACGGGGAGCTGTTTTTT. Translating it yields CASRGTGEYGELFF.

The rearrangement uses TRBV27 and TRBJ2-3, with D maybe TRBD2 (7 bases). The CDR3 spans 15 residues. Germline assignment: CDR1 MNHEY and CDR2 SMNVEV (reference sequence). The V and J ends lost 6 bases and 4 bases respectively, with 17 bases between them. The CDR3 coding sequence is TGTGCCAGCAGCGGACTGGGGGGGCCAGCAGATACGCAGTATTTT. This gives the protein CASSGLGGPADTQYF.

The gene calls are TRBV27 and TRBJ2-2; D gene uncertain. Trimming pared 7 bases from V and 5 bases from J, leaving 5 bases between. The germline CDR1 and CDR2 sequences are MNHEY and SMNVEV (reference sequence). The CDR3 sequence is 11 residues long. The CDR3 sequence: CASTRTGELFF. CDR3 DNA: TGTGCCAGCACGAGGACCGGGGAGCTGTTTTTT.

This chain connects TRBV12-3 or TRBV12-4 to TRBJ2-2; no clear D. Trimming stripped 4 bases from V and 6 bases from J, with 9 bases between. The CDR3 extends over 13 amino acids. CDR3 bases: TGTGCCAGCAGTTCGACCCTTGCCGGGGAGCTGTTTTTT. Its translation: CASSSTLAGELFF.

The DNA of the CDR3 is TGTGCCAGCAGCTTTTCTGGCAATGAGCAGTTCTTC. It is translated as CASSFSGNEQFF. The J gene is TRBJ2-1, the V gene TRBV7-8; no clear D gene. The CDR3 is made up of 12 amino acids. V lost 3 bases to trimming and J lost 6 bases, with 6 bases between them. Germline V gene lookup returns CDR1 SGHVS and CDR2 FQNEAQ. Variable domain in full (rest from reference TRBV7-8 and TRBJ2-1): GAGVSQSPRYKVAKRGQDVALRCDPISGHVSLFWYQQALGQGPEFLTYFQNEAQLDKSGLPSDRFFAERPEGSVSTLKIQRTQQEDSAVYLCASSFSGNEQFFGPGTRLTVL.

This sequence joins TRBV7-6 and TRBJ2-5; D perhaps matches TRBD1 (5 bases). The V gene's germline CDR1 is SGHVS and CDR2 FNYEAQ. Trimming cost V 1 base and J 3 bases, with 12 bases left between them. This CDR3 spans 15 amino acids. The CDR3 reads CASSLGGQVKETQYF. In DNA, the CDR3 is TGTGCCAGCAGCTTAGGAGGACAAGTCAAAGAGACCCAGTACTTC.

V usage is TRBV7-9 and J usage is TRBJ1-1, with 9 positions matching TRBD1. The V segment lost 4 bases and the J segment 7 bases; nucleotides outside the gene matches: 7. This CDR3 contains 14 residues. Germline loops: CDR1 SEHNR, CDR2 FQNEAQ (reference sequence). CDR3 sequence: CASSWRQGGIEAFF. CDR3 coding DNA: TGTGCCAGCAGCTGGCGACAGGGGGGGATTGAAGCTTTCTTT.

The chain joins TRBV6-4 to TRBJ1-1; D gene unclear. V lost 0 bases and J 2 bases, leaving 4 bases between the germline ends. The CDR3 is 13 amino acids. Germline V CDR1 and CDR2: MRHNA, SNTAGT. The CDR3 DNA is TGTGCCAGCAGTGACTCGAGTAACACTGAAGCTTTCTTT. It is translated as CASSDSSNTEAFF.

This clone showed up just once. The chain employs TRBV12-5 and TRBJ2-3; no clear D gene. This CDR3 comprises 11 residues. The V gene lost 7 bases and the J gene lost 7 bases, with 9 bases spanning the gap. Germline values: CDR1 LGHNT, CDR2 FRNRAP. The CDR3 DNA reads TGTGCTAGTGCCACCACTCATACGCAGTATTTT. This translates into CASATTHTQYF.

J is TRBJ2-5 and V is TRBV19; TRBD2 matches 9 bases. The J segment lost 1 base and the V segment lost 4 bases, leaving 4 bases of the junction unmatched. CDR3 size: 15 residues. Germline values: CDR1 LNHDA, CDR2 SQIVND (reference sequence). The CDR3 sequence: CASSKLAGIQETQYF. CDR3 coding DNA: TGTGCCAGTAGTAAGCTAGCGGGGATCCAAGAGACCCAGTACTTC.

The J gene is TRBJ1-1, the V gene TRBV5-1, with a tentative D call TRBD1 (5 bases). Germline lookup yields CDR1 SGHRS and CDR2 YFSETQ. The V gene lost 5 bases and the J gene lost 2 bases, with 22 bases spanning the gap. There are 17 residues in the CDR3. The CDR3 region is CASSRSQSGQGNTEAFF. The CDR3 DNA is TGCGCCAGCAGTCGGTCTCAGTCGGGTCAGGGAAACACTGAAGCTTTCTTT.

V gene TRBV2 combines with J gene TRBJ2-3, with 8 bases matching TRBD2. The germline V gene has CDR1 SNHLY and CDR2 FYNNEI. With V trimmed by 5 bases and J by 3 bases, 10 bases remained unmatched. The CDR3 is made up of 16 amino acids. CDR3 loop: CASSPTGGPSTDTQYF. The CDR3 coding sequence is TGTGCCAGCAGTCCTACGGGGGGGCCTAGTACAGATACGCAGTATTTT.

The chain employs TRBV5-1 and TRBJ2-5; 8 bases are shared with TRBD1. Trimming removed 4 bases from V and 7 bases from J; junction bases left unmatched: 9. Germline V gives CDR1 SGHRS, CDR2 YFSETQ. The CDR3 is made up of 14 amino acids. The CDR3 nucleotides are TGCGCCAGCAGCGGGGGCCAGGGGGCAGGGACCCAGTACTTC. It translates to CASSGGQGAGTQYF.

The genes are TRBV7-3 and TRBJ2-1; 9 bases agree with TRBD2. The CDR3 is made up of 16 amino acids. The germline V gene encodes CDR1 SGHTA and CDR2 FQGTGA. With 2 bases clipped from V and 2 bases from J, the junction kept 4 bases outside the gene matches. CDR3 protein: CASSLEAGGPYNEQFF. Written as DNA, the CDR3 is TGTGCCAGCAGCTTAGAGGCGGGGGGGCCCTACAATGAGCAGTTCTTC.

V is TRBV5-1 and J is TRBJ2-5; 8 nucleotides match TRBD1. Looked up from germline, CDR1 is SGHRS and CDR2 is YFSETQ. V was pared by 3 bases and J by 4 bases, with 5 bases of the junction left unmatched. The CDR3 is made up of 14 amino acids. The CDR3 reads CASSSTGGRETQYF. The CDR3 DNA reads TGCGCCAGCAGCTCTACAGGGGGACGAGAGACCCAGTACTTC.

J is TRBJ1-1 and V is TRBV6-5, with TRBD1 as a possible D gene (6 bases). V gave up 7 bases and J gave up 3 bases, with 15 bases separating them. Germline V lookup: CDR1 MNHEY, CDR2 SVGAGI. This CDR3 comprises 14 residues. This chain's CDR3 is CASTEGGLDTEAFF. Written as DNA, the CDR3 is TGTGCCAGCACCGAAGGGGGGTTGGACACTGAAGCTTTCTTT.

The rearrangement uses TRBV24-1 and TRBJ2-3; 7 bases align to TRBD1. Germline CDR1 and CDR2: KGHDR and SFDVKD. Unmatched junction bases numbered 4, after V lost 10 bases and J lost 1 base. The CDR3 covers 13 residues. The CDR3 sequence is CATDDRGTDTQYF. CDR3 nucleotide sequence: TGTGCCACGGACGACAGGGGCACAGATACGCAGTATTTT.

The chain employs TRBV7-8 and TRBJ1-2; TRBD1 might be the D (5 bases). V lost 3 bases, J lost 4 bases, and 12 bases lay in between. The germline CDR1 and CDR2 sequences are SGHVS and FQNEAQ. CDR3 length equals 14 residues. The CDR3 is CASSLGTAGYGYTF. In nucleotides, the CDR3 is TGTGCCAGCAGCTTGGGGACGGCGGGCTATGGCTACACCTTC.

The CDR3 region is CASSRTVLTEQFF. DNA of the CDR3: TGTGCCAGCAGCCGGACAGTTTTAACTGAGCAGTTCTTC. The chain is built from TRBV5-5 and TRBJ2-1, with TRBD1 as a possible D gene (6 bases). The CDR3 runs to 13 residues. The V gene's germline CDR1 is SGHKS and CDR2 YYEKEE (reference sequence). Trimming cost V 4 bases and J 9 bases, with 14 bases left between them.

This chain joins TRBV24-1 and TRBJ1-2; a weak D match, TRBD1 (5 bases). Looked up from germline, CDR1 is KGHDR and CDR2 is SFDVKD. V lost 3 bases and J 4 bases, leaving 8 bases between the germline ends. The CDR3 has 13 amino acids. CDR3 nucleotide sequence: TGTGCCACCAGTGATCGACAGACCTATGGCTACACCTTC. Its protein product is CATSDRQTYGYTF.